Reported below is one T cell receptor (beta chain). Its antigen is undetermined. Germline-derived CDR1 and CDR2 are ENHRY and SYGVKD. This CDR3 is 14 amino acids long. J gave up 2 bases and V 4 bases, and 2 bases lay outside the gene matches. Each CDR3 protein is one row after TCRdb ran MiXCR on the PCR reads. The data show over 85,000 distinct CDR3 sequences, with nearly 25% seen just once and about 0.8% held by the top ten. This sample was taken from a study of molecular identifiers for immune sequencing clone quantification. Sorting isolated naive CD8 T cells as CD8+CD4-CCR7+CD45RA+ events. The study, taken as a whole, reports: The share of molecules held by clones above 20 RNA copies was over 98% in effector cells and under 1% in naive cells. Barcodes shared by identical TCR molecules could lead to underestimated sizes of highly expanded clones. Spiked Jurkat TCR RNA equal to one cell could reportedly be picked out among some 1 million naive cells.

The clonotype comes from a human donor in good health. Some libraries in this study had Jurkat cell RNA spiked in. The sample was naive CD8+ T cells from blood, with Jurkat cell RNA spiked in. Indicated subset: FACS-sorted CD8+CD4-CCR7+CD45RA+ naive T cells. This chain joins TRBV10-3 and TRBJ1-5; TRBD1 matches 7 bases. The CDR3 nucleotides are TGTGCCATCAGTGCAGGACAGGGCAATCAGCCCCAGCATTTT. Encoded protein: CAISAGQGNQPQHF.